This record concerns one TCR beta chain sequence. This specimen comes from a study of blood T cell repertoires in COVID-19. At the level of the study: PBMCs, B-cell-depleted T cells, or T cells provided the cDNA or gDNA that made up the material.

Enrollment of patients from Seattle took place during active infection, with longitudinal follow-up. The assay was immunoSEQ multiplex PCR, and TCRdb's table has in-frame clones only and misses some. The top ten hold about a tenth of the sample, which has approximately 250,000 clones, approximately 88% seen once. Sequencing was done on a sample of peripheral blood. The TCR was taken from an older woman with COVID-19, enrolled during active disease.

In DNA, the CDR3 is TGTGCCTGGAACAGCAACTCTGGAAACACCATATATTTT. Translation gives CAWNSNSGNTIYF. The chain has TRBV30 and TRBJ1-3, with D uncertain. The V end lost 4 bases, the J end lost 0 bases, and 7 bases lay between the germline ends. Germline V gene lookup returns CDR1 GTSNPN and CDR2 SVGIG (reference sequence). CDR3 length equals 13 residues.